These T cell receptor beta chains were read from a single sample in a study of neurological immune-mediated disorders. Each CDR3 protein gets one entry after TCRdb re-called the 5' RACE reads with MiXCR. The sample includes over 40,000 distinct CDR3 sequences, under 6.5% of them seen just once. Sequenced material: CD4+ T cells from blood. The receptors were gathered from a woman aged 40 to 50 in good health. The CDR3 runs from the conserved cysteine through the conserved F or W. The order of the fields is V gene, clone size, D gene, J gene, CDR3 protein, CDR3 DNA. A D gene is named only where the DNA matches it firmly. Clone size is given for some rows only: seen once, a few or many times, or a class if the clone is expanded.

TRBV11-2,many,-,TRBJ1-1,CASSFSTGNTEAFF,TGTGCCAGCAGCTTTTCCACAGGGAACACTGAAGCTTTCTTT
TRBV5-1,many,-,TRBJ2-7,CASSLLPQSPSYEQYF,TGCGCCAGCAGCTTGCTCCCCCAGTCGCCCTCCTACGAGCAGTACTTC
TRBV20-1,many,-,TRBJ2-7,CSASPLVGDSYEQYF,TGCAGTGCTAGCCCCTTAGTGGGGGATTCCTACGAGCAGTACTTC
TRBV29-1,many,-,TRBJ1-3,CSVEGNTIYF,TGCAGCGTTGAAGGAAACACCATATATTTT
TRBV6-2/TRBV6-3,many,-,TRBJ1-5,CASSYDGGPQPQHF,TGTGCCAGCAGTTACGATGGGGGGCCTCAGCCCCAGCATTTT
TRBV11-2,many,-,TRBJ2-5,CASSVLRPGLPQYF,TGTGCCAGCAGCGTACTCCGTCCGGGTTTGCCCCAGTACTTC
TRBV28,many,TRBD2,TRBJ2-1,CASSETSGRTAYNEQFF,TGTGCCAGCAGTGAGACTAGCGGGAGAACCGCCTACAATGAGCAGTTCTTC
TRBV4-2,many,TRBD2,TRBJ2-3,CASSPLDQAGGYTDTQYF,TGTGCCAGCAGCCCCCTTGATCAGGCGGGAGGGTACACAGATACGCAGTATTTT
TRBV7-2,many,-,TRBJ2-7,CASSQGASREQYF,TGTGCCAGCAGCCAAGGGGCCTCCAGGGAGCAGTACTTC
TRBV7-3,many,TRBD1,TRBJ1-1,CASSSRDRGRAFF,TGTGCCAGCAGCTCCAGGGACAGGGGGCGAGCTTTCTTT
TRBV6-1,many,-,TRBJ1-1,CASSEEEPTEAFF,TGTGCCAGCAGTGAAGAGGAACCCACTGAAGCTTTCTTT
TRBV19,many,-,TRBJ2-3,CASSIKFGGGREDTQYF,TGTGCCAGTAGTATTAAATTTGGTGGCGGGCGCGAAGATACGCAGTATTTT
TRBV7-9,many,TRBD2,TRBJ2-5,CASSPVGTSGAQETQYF,TGTGCCAGCAGCCCGGTAGGGACTAGCGGGGCACAAGAGACCCAGTACTTC
TRBV28,-,-,TRBJ2-3,CASSSFDTQYF,TGTGCCAGCAGTTCGTTCGATACGCAGTATTTT
TRBV27,many,-,TRBJ2-4,CASRKIEAKNIQYF,TGTGCCAGCAGGAAAATTGAGGCCAAAAACATTCAGTACTTC
TRBV6-5,many,-,TRBJ1-1,CASTGQPGTEAFF,TGTGCCAGCACCGGACAGCCAGGGACTGAAGCTTTCTTT
TRBV12-3/TRBV12-4,many,TRBD2,TRBJ2-1,CASSFSGRGYEQFF,TGTGCCAGCAGTTTCAGCGGGAGGGGGTATGAGCAGTTCTTC
TRBV3-1,many,-,TRBJ1-6,CASSQQGDSPLHF,TGTGCCAGCAGCCAACAAGGGGATTCACCCCTCCACTTT
TRBV7-2,many,-,TRBJ2-6,CASSLVPTGANVLTF,TGTGCCAGCAGCTTAGTCCCGACTGGGGCCAACGTCCTGACTTTC
TRBV6-5,many,-,TRBJ2-2,CASSRDKNTGELFF,TGTGCCAGCAGTCGCGACAAGAACACCGGGGAGCTGTTTTTT
TRBV28,few,TRBD1,TRBJ1-4,CASSYRDRVVEKLFF,TGTGCCAGCAGTTACCGGGACAGGGTAGTAGAAAAACTGTTTTTT
TRBV10-1,many,TRBD1,TRBJ1-5,CASNMPGTGGNQPQHF,TGCGCCAGCAATATGCCCGGGACAGGGGGAAATCAGCCCCAGCATTTT